The 26 T cell receptor beta chains reported below all come from one sample, sequenced in a study of blood T cell repertoires in COVID-19. The assay was immunoSEQ multiplex PCR, and TCRdb's table has in-frame clones only and misses some. The data contain 150,000 or so clones, 83% of them singletons. Sequencing input: PBMCs or T cells enriched from blood (not recorded which). The origin of the receptors is a woman in her forties or fifties who had recovered from COVID-19.

J is TRBJ2-7 and V is TRBV11-2, with 9 bases identical to TRBD1. This CDR3 has 15 residues. Germline CDR1 reads SGHAT; CDR2 reads FQNNGV. Germline trimming cut 2 bases from V and 6 bases from J; bases unmatched to any gene: 8. CDR3 nucleotides: TGTGCCAGCAGCTTAAGTAGCGACAGGGGGGGCGAGCAGTACGTC. Translating gives CASSLSSDRGGEQYV.

V and J are TRBV7-2 and TRBJ2-3; 11 nucleotides agree with TRBD2. Per germline, CDR1 SGHTA and CDR2 FQGNSA. The CDR3 spans 15 residues. The V gene end was trimmed by 1 base and the J gene end by 8 bases; junction bases not matched to a gene: 5. The CDR3 DNA follows: TGTGCCAGCAGCTTAGGAGGGACTAGCGGAAGTACGCAGTATTTT. Amino acid sequence: CASSLGGTSGSTQYF.

This chain joins TRBV3-1 (or the pseudogene TRBV3-2) and TRBJ1-1, with D unclear. This CDR3 comprises 14 residues. The germline CDR1 and CDR2 sequences are LGHDT and YNNKEL (reference sequence). V was cut by 0 bases and J by 2 bases, with 7 bases left in between. CDR3 sequence: CASSQDPVNTEAFF. CDR3 coding DNA: TGTGCCAGCAGCCAAGATCCTGTAAACACTGAAGCTTTCTTT.

The chain joins TRBV9 to TRBJ1-1; 8 nucleotides agree with TRBD1. V lost 3 bases, J lost 3 bases, and 13 bases stayed unmatched. The germline gives CDR1 SGDLS, CDR2 YYNGEE. The CDR3 runs to 17 residues. The CDR3 region has the DNA TGTGCCAGCAGCGCACCCCTCGGGGACAGGATACACACTGAAGCTTTCTTT. It codes for CASSAPLGDRIHTEAFF.

The chain combines TRBV2 with TRBJ1-1; 12 nucleotides match TRBD1. Unmatched junction bases numbered 6, after V lost 9 bases and J lost 4 bases. Germline assignment: CDR1 SNHLY and CDR2 FYNNEI. This CDR3 region has 14 residues. DNA of the CDR3: TGTGCCAGAGGGACAGGGGGCGCGGGCACTGAAGCTTTCTTT. It translates to CARGTGGAGTEAFF.

The genes are TRBV25-1 and TRBJ2-7, with D unclear. CDR3 length: 11 amino acids. From germline, CDR1 is MGHDK and CDR2 SYGVNS. The V end was cut by 8 bases, the J end by 2 bases, with 7 bases between. CDR3 coding DNA: TGTGCCAGCTCCGACACCTACGAGCAGTACGTC. Translating gives CASSDTYEQYV.

The chain links TRBV6-2 or TRBV6-3 to TRBJ1-4; D is undetermined. The CDR3 loop spans 13 amino acids. Trimming took off 11 bases at V and 5 bases at J, with 15 bases between the two ends. Germline V CDR1 and CDR2: MNHEY, SVGEGT. CDR3 region: CAGGQHKNEKLFF. The CDR3 region has the DNA TGTGCCGGCGGCCAACACAAGAATGAAAAACTGTTTTTT.

This chain uses TRBV10-3 with TRBJ2-1; 11 positions agree with TRBD2. Unmatched junction bases numbered 5, after V lost 4 bases and J lost 6 bases. The CDR3 length is 15 residues. The germline gives CDR1 ENHRY, CDR2 SYGVKD. CDR3 coding DNA: TGTGCCATCAGTGGACCGGGACTAGCGGTCAATGAGCAGTTCTTC. Amino acids: CAISGPGLAVNEQFF.

The gene calls are TRBV10-2 and TRBJ1-6, with D unresolved. The CDR3 has 12 residues. The germline V gene encodes CDR1 WSHSY and CDR2 SAAADI. V lost 6 bases and J 10 bases, leaving 10 bases between the germline ends. The CDR3 loop is CASSDIGSPLHF. The CDR3 DNA follows: TGCGCCAGCAGCGATATCGGGTCACCCCTCCACTTT.

This chain joins TRBV7-9 and TRBJ1-1; D is uncertain. Trimming shortened V by 1 base and J by 3 bases, and 9 bases separated the two germline ends. The germline gives CDR1 SEHNR, CDR2 FQNEAQ (reference sequence). The CDR3 runs to 14 residues. For the CDR3, the DNA is TGTGCCAGCAGCTTAGGACTGCGGGACACTGAAGCTTTCTTT. The encoded protein is CASSLGLRDTEAFF.

This sequence joins TRBV5-1 and TRBJ1-3, with 7 bases matching TRBD1. The CDR3 has 15 amino acids. Germline V gene sequence: CDR1 SGHRS, CDR2 YFSETQ. With V trimmed by 2 bases and J by 4 bases, 6 bases remained unmatched. The CDR3 region has the DNA TGCGCCAGCAGCTTAGACCGACAGGGAGGAAACACCATATATTTT. As protein: CASSLDRQGGNTIYF.

The rearrangement uses TRBV27 and TRBJ2-5; maybe TRBD2 (6 bases). This CDR3 is 14 amino acids long. Trimming stripped 4 bases from V and 5 bases from J, with 14 bases between. The germline V gene has CDR1 MNHEY and CDR2 SMNVEV (reference sequence). CDR3 amino acids: CASSSRPGRETQYF. The DNA of the CDR3 is TGTGCCAGCAGTTCGAGGCCAGGGAGGGAGACCCAGTACTTC.

The chain links TRBV11-3 to TRBJ1-3; D gene ambiguous. Germline V gives CDR1 SGHNT, CDR2 YENEEA. Between the trimmed V and J ends, which lost 8 bases and 0 bases, there was a span of 8 bases. This CDR3 contains 13 residues. This CDR3 is CASVLSSGNTIYF. CDR3 sequence (DNA): TGTGCCAGCGTTCTCAGCTCTGGAAACACCATATATTTT.

The gene calls are TRBV7-2 and TRBJ1-5; TRBD1 might be the D (6 bases). Germline assignment: CDR1 SGHTA and CDR2 FQGNSA. Trimming pared 4 bases from V and 6 bases from J, leaving 10 bases between. The CDR3 is 13 amino acids. CDR3 loop: CASSSQGGQPQHF. In nucleotides, the CDR3 is TGTGCCAGCAGCTCACAGGGCGGTCAGCCCCAGCATTTT.

Written as DNA, the CDR3 is TGCGCCAGCAGATCCACAGGGGTAGGCTACACCTTC. As protein: CASRSTGVGYTF. J is TRBJ1-2 and V is TRBV5-1; 7 positions match TRBD1. V was clipped by 5 bases and J by 8 bases; unmatched bases: 6. Germline values: CDR1 SGHRS, CDR2 YFSETQ. CDR3 length: 12 residues.

V usage is TRBV11-3 and J usage is TRBJ2-1; 7 bases line up with TRBD2. This CDR3 spans 14 amino acids. J gave up 0 bases and V 7 bases, and 3 bases lay outside the gene matches. Germline CDR1 reads SGHNT; CDR2 reads YENEEA. CDR3 DNA: TGTGCCAGCATGGGAGGGAGCTCCTACAATGAGCAGTTCTTC. Its translation: CASMGGSSYNEQFF.

This clone was recorded once. J is TRBJ1-2 and V is TRBV30; D is undetermined. CDR3 length: 11 residues. V dropped 0 bases and J dropped 5 bases, with 4 bases sitting between them. The germline CDR1 and CDR2 sequences are GTSNPN and SVGIG (reference sequence). CDR3 coding DNA: TGTGCCTGGAGTGTACGGTATGGCTACACCTTC. Translated, it gives CAWSVRYGYTF.

V gene TRBV19 combines with J gene TRBJ2-5; 9 bases agree with TRBD1. The junction had 6 bases not matched to a gene; V was cut back by 6 bases and J by 4 bases. The CDR3 length is 14 residues. Germline loops: CDR1 LNHDA, CDR2 SQIVND (reference sequence). The DNA for the CDR3 is TGTGCCAGTAGGGATCCGGGACAGGGAGAGACCCAGTACTTC. Translating it yields CASRDPGQGETQYF. Full variable domain (rest looked up from reference TRBV19 and TRBJ2-5): DGGITQSPKYLFRKEGQNVTLSCEQNLNHDAMYWYRQDPGQGLRLIYYSQIVNDFQKGDIAEGYSVSREKKESFPLTVTSAQKNPTAFYLCASRDPGQGETQYFGPGTRLLVL.

The CDR3 protein is CASREAAGLNTEAFF. The CDR3 region has the DNA TGCGCCAGCAGGGAGGCGGCCGGGTTGAACACTGAAGCTTTCTTT. The chain links TRBV5-1 to TRBJ1-1; D gene ambiguous. V lost 5 bases, J lost 0 bases, and 14 bases lay in between. In germline, CDR1 is SGHRS, CDR2 YFSETQ. The CDR3 spans 15 residues.

In this sample, this clone turned up once. The chain recombines TRBV30 with TRBJ1-5, with a tentative D call TRBD1 (5 bases). This CDR3 is built from 15 residues. CDR1 and CDR2 (germline): GTSNPN, SVGIG (reference sequence). Trimming cost V 0 bases and J 4 bases, with 13 bases left between them. The CDR3 region has the DNA TGTGCCTGGAGTGTAGCCAGGGTGGCTAATCAGCCCCAGCATTTT. Its translation is CAWSVARVANQPQHF.

The chain has TRBV11-3 and TRBJ2-1; 7 bases are shared with TRBD2. The CDR3 is 16 amino acids. In germline, CDR1 is SGHNT, CDR2 YENEEA. Trimming cost V 5 bases and J 4 bases; bases outside gene matches: 11. For the CDR3, the DNA is TGTGCCAGCAGCCCACGAGCGGGATCCGGGTACAATGAGCAGTTCTTC. Translation gives CASSPRAGSGYNEQFF.

This rearrangement joins TRBV5-1 to TRBJ1-5; a weak D match, TRBD1 (5 bases). Germline CDR1 is SGHRS and CDR2 is YFSETQ. There are 15 residues in the CDR3. Trimming removed 1 base from V and 3 bases from J, with 11 bases in between. The CDR3 sequence: CASSLLGGNNQPQHF. DNA of the CDR3: TGCGCCAGCAGCTTGCTGGGGGGGAACAATCAGCCCCAGCATTTT.

In its sample, this clone was seen once. The V and J genes are TRBV28 and TRBJ1-1, with TRBD1 matching over 9 bases. The CDR3 runs to 13 residues. V dropped 11 bases and J dropped 6; count of bases not matched to a gene: 10. CDR1 and CDR2 (germline): MDHEN, SYDVKM. In nucleotides, the CDR3 is TGTGCCGGCGGGACAGGGTGGGGCGCTGAAGCTTTCTTT. This encodes CAGGTGWGAEAFF.

This chain connects TRBV12-3 or TRBV12-4 to TRBJ2-2; D is unclear. CDR3 length: 13 amino acids. The germline V and J ends were trimmed by 6 bases and 3 bases, with 8 bases remaining between them. Here the CDR3 reads CASRYSDTGELFF. The CDR3 nucleotides read TGTGCCAGCAGATACAGTGACACCGGGGAGCTGTTTTTT.

The chain links TRBV19 to TRBJ2-3, with D possibly being TRBD2 (6 bases). Germline lookup yields CDR1 LNHDA and CDR2 SQIVND (reference sequence). Trimming removed 2 bases at V and 6 bases at J, with 15 bases between. This CDR3 is built from 15 residues. CDR3 region: CASSIRLAQSDTQYF. The DNA for the CDR3 is TGTGCCAGTAGTATAAGGCTAGCGCAATCGGATACGCAGTATTTT.

This clone was picked up a small number of times. This CDR3 reads CSGTQGDDEKLFF. CDR3 in DNA: TGCAGCGGCACACAGGGGGACGACGAAAAACTGTTTTTT. The V call is TRBV29-1, the J call TRBJ1-4; 8 bases agree with TRBD1. Germline V gene sequence: CDR1 SQVTM, CDR2 ANQGSEA. The CDR3 has 13 residues. With 7 bases clipped from V and 8 bases from J, the junction kept 9 bases outside the gene matches.